A selection of T cell receptor beta chains follows, all from one sample in a study of shared clonotypes between healthy human individuals. Assay: immunoSEQ multiplex PCR; the TCRdb copy retains only in-frame clones and omits some. The sample consists of about 2.1 million clones, 93% of them appearing once. The sample was naive CD8+ T cells from PBMCs. These receptors originate from a man aged 18-30 years in good health. Some clones in this sample may be carry-over from other donors' samples. Each CDR3 is given without its conserved first and last residue. For some rows the clone size is stated as once, few or many, or as a class when expanded; others skip it.

clone size | J gene | CDR3 length | V gene | CDR3 protein
. | TRBJ1-1 | 12 | TRBV6-5 | ASSLGGRKTEAF
. | TRBJ2-7 | 9 | TRBV10-3 | AISPGREQY
. | TRBJ2-3 | 13 | TRBV5-1 | ASSFSLASTDTQY
. | TRBJ2-4 | 15 | TRBV2 | ASSVRLAGVLGDIQY
. | TRBJ1-1 | 11 | TRBV7-9 | ASSVTGNTEAF
. | TRBJ1-1 | 13 | TRBV28 | ASSWVSDGTAEAF
. | TRBJ2-1 | 13 | TRBV10-3 | AISEGQGGNNEQF
once | TRBJ1-2 | 13 | TRBV13 | ASSATTYQLYGYT
. | TRBJ2-3 | 12 | TRBV19 | ASSHRGSTDTQY
. | TRBJ1-2 | 12 | TRBV5-8 | ASSLARTGDGYT